This record concerns one TCR beta chain sequence. Looked up from germline, CDR1 is KGHSH and CDR2 is LQKENI. V was pared by 4 bases and J by 3 bases, with 7 bases between. The CDR3 runs to 12 residues. One entry per CDR3 protein, called by TCRdb with MiXCR from the RT-PCR reads. The sample lists about 200,000 distinct CDR3 sequences, about 37% occurring once. This record comes from a study of patients and donors after allogeneic stem cell transplantation. The sample was blood, either unsorted or a sorted T cell fraction (not recorded which). The TCR sequence derives from a human donor who was either an allogeneic HSCT recipient or a stem cell or donor lymphocyte infusion donor (not recorded which). It is not recorded whose cells these are; they may come from a transplant donor. The gene calls are TRBV18 and TRBJ2-7; TRBD1 might be the D (5 bases). CDR3 sequence reads: CASSLQVYEQYF. Here the CDR3 DNA reads TGTGCCAGCTCACTACAGGTCTACGAGCAGTACTTC. Combining the CDR3 with reference TRBV18 and TRBJ2-7 gives the whole variable domain NAGVMQNPRHLVRRRGQEARLRCSPMKGHSHVYWYRQLPEEGLKFMVYLQKENIIDESGMPKERFSAEFPKEGPSILRIQQVVRGDSAAYFCASSLQVYEQYFGPGTRLTVT.